The 5 T cell receptor beta chains below all came from one sample that was sequenced in a study of vaccination effects on CD4 cells after COVID-19. Sequencing followed a ViraFEST assay step that expanded antigen-specific CD4+ T cells with viral peptide pools. Investigators separated out CD4+ T cells once about eleven days of culture had passed. Profiled with immunoSEQ multiplex PCR; TCRdb holds only in-frame clones, not every one. The profile covers about 54,000 clones, with around 80% appearing a single time and 2.4% taken by the ten largest. The antigens of these receptors remain unknown. The source was CD4+ T cells from PBMCs cultured with HCoV-229E spike peptides, collected before COVID-19 vaccination. The receptors here all came from a human donor who received a COVID-19 vaccine.

This chain joins TRBV5-5 and TRBJ1-2; 10 positions agree with TRBD1. The junction had 11 bases not matched to a gene; V was cut back by 4 bases and J by 8 bases. The CDR3 consists of 15 residues. The germline CDR1 and CDR2 sequences are SGHKS and YYEKEE (reference sequence). The CDR3 region is CASSPPWGTGDGYTF. CDR3 nucleotide sequence: TGTGCCAGCAGCCCCCCCTGGGGGACAGGGGACGGCTACACCTTC.

This chain joins TRBV6-5 and TRBJ1-1; D is ambiguous. The CDR3 covers 11 residues. Between the trimmed V and J ends, which lost 6 bases and 11 bases, there was a span of 13 bases. Germline V gene sequence: CDR1 MNHEY, CDR2 SVGAGI. The chain's CDR3 is CASRTGRRAFF. CDR3 DNA: TGTGCCAGCAGGACCGGGCGTAGGGCTTTCTTT.

DNA of the CDR3: TGTGCCAGCAGAAAGCGGCAACAGGGCTTGGGCAATCAGCCCCAGCATTTT. The encoded protein is CASRKRQQGLGNQPQHF. The J gene is TRBJ1-5, the V gene TRBV28; D is perhaps TRBD1 (6 bases). The V gene's germline CDR1 is MDHEN and CDR2 SYDVKM. Trimming removed 6 bases at V and 2 bases at J, with 20 bases between. This CDR3 is built from 17 residues.

This chain joins TRBV24-1 and TRBJ1-2, with TRBD1 as a possible D gene (5 bases). Trimming shortened V by 2 bases and J by 4 bases, and 13 bases separated the two germline ends. The V gene's germline CDR1 is KGHDR and CDR2 SFDVKD. The length of the CDR3 is 15 residues. The CDR3 DNA follows: TGTGCCACCAGTGATTCCAAAGACAGATTCTATGGCTACACCTTC. It encodes CATSDSKDRFYGYTF.

This rearrangement joins TRBV5-1 to TRBJ2-3, with no clear D. V was clipped by 1 base and J by 0 bases, with 9 bases between them. Germline CDR1 is SGHRS and CDR2 is YFSETQ. The CDR3 is 15 amino acids. CDR3: CASSLPGPSTDTQYF. Written as DNA, the CDR3 is TGCGCCAGCAGCTTGCCAGGCCCTAGCACAGATACGCAGTATTTT. The full variable domain, its missing parts supplied by reference TRBV5-1 and TRBJ2-3, is KAGVTQTPRYLIKTRGQQVTLSCSPISGHRSVSWYQQTPGQGLQFLFEYFSETQRNKGNFPGRFSGRQFSNSRSEMNVSTLELGDSALYLCASSLPGPSTDTQYFGPGTRLTVL.